This record looks at one TCR beta chain sequence and its context. Its antigen specificity is not known. Per-base qualities were not stored, and no clone one base away is much larger. Via the germline V gene (reference sequence), CDR1 is PRHDT and CDR2 FYEKMQ. At the junction V is shortened by 2 bases and J by 1 base, with 11 bases in between. Spanning cysteine to phenylalanine, the CDR3 consists of 15 amino acids. The entry retains the CDR3 DNA only, 45 bases that are in frame from base 1. The sample originates from a study of blood T cells in healthy people across ages (dated by TCRdb to 2013 to 2016). A note on the overall study: In model experiments, roughly one uniquely barcoded TCR beta cDNA molecule per two T cells was captured by template switching. Age-related changes in TCR beta repertoire diversity were measured in the study by deep sequencing normalized with unique cDNA molecular identifiers. Donors were grouped into four age groups: young (average approximately 15 years), middle-aged (less than 40), aged (roughly 62) and long-lived (less than 85). To avoid experimental bias, donors of different ages were distributed randomly across sequencing lanes. The study analyzed two additional independent replicas of 1 million unique cDNA reads from the same blood draw for two donors, one aged 18 to 29 and one aged 80 or older.

The library was made by 5' RACE. These reads were obtained on an Illumina HiSeq 2500. A second roughly 6 to 12 cycle PCR used a sample-barcoded 5' primer and a J-beta primer mix. A template-switch 5' adaptor carrying 12 random nucleotides introduced a unique molecular identifier onto each TCR beta cDNA molecule. Each sample yielded at least 3 million CDR3-containing paired-end reads. The Mint cDNA synthesis kit, primed by a TRBC-specific oligonucleotide, was used to synthesize first-strand cDNA from all RNA. After uracil-DNA glycosylase treatment, a first 18-cycle PCR used universal primers M1SS and BC2_uni_R on all cDNA. From the authors' description of their analysis: For normalization, 1 million high-quality reads were randomly selected from each sample, with every read carrying a distinct molecular identifier. Instead of being binned into consensus sequences, reads with shared molecular identifiers were discarded. MiTCR, run with a Q25 quality threshold and the strictest error-elimination algorithm, handled CDR3 identification, clonotype clustering and error correction. Lower-bound total TCR beta diversity was estimated with a nonparametric unseen species model using Euler transformation. TCRdb's own reprocessing of the public reads used fastp at Q25 and MiXCR and kept productive beta chains. Rows matching on CDR3 protein sequence are summarized as one entry with the most common DNA and genes. The V and J calls come from TCRdb's annotation, not from the publication. The sample data list about 1.6 million distinct CDR3 sequences, and 34% of these were observed just once. The ten largest account for about 10% of the sample.

Broad study findings and their caveats: Observed TCR beta diversity correlated strongly with the percentage of naive T cells measured by flow cytometry. Conclusive comparison of naive and antigen-experienced compartments was prevented by the profiling of bulk unsorted PBMCs. The CMV infection status of donors was not known, potentially confounding age-related changes in expanded clonotypes. Compared with the aged group, more naive CD4+ T cells, fewer expanded clones and increased TCR diversity were shown by the long-lived group, suggesting age selection. Observed TCR beta diversity per million T cells fell roughly linearly with age, and a significant reduction was already apparent by age about 38. Total diversity estimates from one million sequenced T cells were considered lower bounds and underestimates.

Donors were about 36 systemically healthy Caucasian individuals from Russia aged roughly 6 to 90 years. Approximately 9.3 milliliters of peripheral blood were drawn from each donor into EDTA-treated Vacutainer tubes. Ficoll-Paque density-gradient centrifugation was used to isolate PBMCs, with at least 6.5 million obtained per sample. Total RNA was extracted from PBMCs with Trizol reagent, with at least 6 micrograms obtained per sample. Naive CD45RAhigh/CD27high T cell percentages were measured by flow cytometry on a PBMC aliquot from every donor. This receptor chain uses TRBV13 and TRBJ1-1; TRBD1 is perhaps the D gene, given 6 matching bases. This clonotype was sampled from a woman between 25 and 40 years old in good health. Sequences were obtained from blood. The sequence in DNA is TGTGCCAGCAGCTTAAGGGGGACACCGAACACTGAAGCTTTCTTT. Translated, it reads CASSLRGTPNTEAFF. With all but the CDR3 taken from the reference TRBV13 and TRBJ1-1 genes, the full variable domain is: AAGVIQSPRHLIKEKRETATLKCYPIPRHDTVYWYQQGPGQDPQFLISFYEKMQSDKGSIPDRFSAQQFSDYHSELNMSSLELGDSALYFCASSLRGTPNTEAFFGQGTRLTVV.